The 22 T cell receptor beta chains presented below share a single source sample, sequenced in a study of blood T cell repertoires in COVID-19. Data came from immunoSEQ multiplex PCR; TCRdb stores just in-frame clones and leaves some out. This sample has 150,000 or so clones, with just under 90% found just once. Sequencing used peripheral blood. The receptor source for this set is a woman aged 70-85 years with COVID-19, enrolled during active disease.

CDR3: CASSIGQYSNQPQHF. The CDR3 nucleotides read TGTGCCAGTAGTATAGGCCAGTATAGCAATCAGCCCCAGCATTTT. The chain combines TRBV19 with TRBJ1-5, with D uncertain. The germline V gene has CDR1 LNHDA and CDR2 SQIVND (reference sequence). Trimming left V 1 base short and J 0 bases short, with 7 bases between. CDR3 length: 15 amino acids.

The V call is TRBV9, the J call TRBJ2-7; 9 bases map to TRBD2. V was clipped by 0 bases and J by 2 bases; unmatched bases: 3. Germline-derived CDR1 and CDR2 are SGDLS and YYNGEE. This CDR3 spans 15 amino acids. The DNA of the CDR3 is TGTGCCAGCAGCGTAGAAGCGGGGGGCCCCTACGAGCAGTACTTC. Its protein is CASSVEAGGPYEQYF. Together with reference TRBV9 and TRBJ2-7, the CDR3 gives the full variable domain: DSGVTQTPKHLITATGQRVTLRCSPRSGDLSVYWYQQSLDQGLQFLIQYYNGEERAKGNILERFSAQQFPDLHSELNLSSLELGDSALYFCASSVEAGGPYEQYFGPGTRLTVT.

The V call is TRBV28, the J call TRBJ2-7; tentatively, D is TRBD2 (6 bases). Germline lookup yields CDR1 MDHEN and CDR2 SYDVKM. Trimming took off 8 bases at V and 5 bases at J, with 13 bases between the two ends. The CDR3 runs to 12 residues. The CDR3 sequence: CASGGGVHEQYF. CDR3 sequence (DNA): TGTGCCAGCGGAGGAGGGGTCCACGAGCAGTACTTC.

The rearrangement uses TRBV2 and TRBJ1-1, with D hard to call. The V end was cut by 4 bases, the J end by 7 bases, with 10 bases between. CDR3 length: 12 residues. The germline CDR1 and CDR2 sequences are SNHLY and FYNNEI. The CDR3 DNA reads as TGTGCCAGCAGTGTCCTTCAGATTGAAGCTTTCTTT. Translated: CASSVLQIEAFF.

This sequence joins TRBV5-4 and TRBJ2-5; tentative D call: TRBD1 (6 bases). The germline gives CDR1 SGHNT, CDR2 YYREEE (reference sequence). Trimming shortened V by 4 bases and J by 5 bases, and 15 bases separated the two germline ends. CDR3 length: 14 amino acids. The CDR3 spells CASSPHTGSETQYF. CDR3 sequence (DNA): TGTGCCAGCAGCCCTCACACAGGGTCGGAGACCCAGTACTTC.

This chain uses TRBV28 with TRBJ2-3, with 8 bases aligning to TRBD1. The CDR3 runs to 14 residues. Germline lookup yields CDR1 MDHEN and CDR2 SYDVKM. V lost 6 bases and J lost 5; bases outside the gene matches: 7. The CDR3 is CASREQGGRDTQYF. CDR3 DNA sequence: TGTGCCAGCAGGGAACAGGGGGGAAGAGATACGCAGTATTTT.

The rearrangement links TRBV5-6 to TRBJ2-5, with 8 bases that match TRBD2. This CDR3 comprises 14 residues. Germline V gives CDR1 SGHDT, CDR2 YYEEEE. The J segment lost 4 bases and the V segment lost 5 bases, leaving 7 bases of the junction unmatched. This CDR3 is CASSQTSAGETQYF. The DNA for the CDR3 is TGTGCCAGCAGTCAGACTAGCGCGGGAGAGACCCAGTACTTC.

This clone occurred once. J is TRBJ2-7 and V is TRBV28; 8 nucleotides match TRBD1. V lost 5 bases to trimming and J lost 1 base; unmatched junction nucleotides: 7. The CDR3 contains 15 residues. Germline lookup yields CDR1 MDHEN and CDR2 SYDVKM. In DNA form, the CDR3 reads TGTGCCAGCAGTGACAGGGGCAGGGGTTCCTACGAGCAGTACTTC. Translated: CASSDRGRGSYEQYF. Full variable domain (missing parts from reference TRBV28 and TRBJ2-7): DVKVTQSSRYLVKRTGEKVFLECVQDMDHENMFWYRQDPGLGLRLIYFSYDVKMKEKGDIPEGYSVSREKKERFSLILESASTNQTSMYLCASSDRGRGSYEQYFGPGTRLTVT.

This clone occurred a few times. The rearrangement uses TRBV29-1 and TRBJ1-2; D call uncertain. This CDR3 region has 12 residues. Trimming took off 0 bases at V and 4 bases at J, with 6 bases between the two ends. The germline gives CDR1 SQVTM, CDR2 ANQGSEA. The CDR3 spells CSVEDLFYGYTF. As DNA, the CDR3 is TGCAGCGTTGAAGATCTCTTCTATGGCTACACCTTC.

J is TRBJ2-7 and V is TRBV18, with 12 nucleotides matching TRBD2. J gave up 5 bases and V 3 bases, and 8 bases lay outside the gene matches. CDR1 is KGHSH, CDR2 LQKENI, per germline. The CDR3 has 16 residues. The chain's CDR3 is CASSPSWTSGANEQYF. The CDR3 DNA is TGTGCCAGCTCACCCTCCTGGACTAGCGGGGCCAACGAGCAGTACTTC. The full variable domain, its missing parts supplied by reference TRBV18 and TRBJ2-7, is NAGVMQNPRHLVRRRGQEARLRCSPMKGHSHVYWYRQLPEEGLKFMVYLQKENIIDESGMPKERFSAEFPKEGPSILRIQQVVRGDSAAYFCASSPSWTSGANEQYFGPGTRLTVT.

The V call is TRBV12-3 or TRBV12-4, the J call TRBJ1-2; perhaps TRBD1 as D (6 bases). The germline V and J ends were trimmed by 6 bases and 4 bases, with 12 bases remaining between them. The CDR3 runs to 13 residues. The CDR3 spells CASSQHRVYGYTF. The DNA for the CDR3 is TGTGCCAGCAGCCAACACAGGGTCTATGGCTACACCTTC.

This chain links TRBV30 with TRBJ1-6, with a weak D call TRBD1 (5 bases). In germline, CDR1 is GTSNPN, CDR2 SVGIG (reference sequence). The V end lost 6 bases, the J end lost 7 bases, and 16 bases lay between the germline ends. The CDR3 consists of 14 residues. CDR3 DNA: TGTGCCTGCCCTTCCAGGGAGGTAAATTCACCCCTCCACTTT. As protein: CACPSREVNSPLHF.

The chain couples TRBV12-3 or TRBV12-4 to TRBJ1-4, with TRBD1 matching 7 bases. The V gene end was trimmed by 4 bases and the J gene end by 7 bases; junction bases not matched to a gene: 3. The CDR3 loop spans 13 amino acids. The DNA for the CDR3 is TGTGCCAGCAGTTGGGACAGTGGTGAAAAACTGTTTTTT. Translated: CASSWDSGEKLFF.

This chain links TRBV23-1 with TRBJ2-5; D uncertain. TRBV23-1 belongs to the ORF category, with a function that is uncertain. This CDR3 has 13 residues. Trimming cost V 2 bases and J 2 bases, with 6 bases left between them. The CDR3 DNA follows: TGCGCCAGCAGTCAACATTTGCAAGAGACCCAGTACTTC. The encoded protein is CASSQHLQETQYF.

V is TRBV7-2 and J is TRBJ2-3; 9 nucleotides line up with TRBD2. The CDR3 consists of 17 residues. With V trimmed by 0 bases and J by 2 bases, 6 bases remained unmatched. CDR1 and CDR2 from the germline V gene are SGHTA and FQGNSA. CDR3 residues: CASSLAGAGGSTDTQYF. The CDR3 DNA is TGTGCCAGCAGCTTAGCGGGTGCGGGGGGGTCCACAGATACGCAGTATTTT.

CDR3 protein: CASSVGATGVRGYTF. The CDR3 DNA reads TGTGCCAGCAGCGTAGGGGCCACAGGGGTCCGTGGCTACACCTTC. The chain employs TRBV9 and TRBJ1-2; 7 nucleotides match TRBD1. Per germline, CDR1 SGDLS and CDR2 YYNGEE. Losses at the gene ends were 0 bases for V and 7 bases for J; bases not matched to a gene: 9. The CDR3 contains 15 residues.

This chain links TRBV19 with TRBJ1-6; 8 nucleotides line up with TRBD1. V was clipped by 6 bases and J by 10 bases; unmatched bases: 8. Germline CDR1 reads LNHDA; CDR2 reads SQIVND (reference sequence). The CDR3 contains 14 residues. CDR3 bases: TGTGCCAGTAGCCAGGACAGGGTCGGGTCACCCCTCCACTTT. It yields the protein CASSQDRVGSPLHF.

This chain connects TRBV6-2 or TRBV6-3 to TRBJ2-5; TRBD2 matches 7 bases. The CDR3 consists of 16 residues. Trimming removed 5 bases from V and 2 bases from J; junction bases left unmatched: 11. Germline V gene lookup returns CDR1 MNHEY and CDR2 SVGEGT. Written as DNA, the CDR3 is TGTGCCAGCAGTCGCGGACTAGTTTTGGGACAAGAGACCCAGTACTTC. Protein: CASSRGLVLGQETQYF.

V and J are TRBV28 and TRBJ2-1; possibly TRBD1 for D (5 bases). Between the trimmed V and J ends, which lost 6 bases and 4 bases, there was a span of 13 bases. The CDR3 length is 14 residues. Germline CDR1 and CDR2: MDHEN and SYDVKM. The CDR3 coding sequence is TGTGCCAGCAGGACATGGCAGGGTTACAATGAGCAGTTCTTC. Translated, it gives CASRTWQGYNEQFF.

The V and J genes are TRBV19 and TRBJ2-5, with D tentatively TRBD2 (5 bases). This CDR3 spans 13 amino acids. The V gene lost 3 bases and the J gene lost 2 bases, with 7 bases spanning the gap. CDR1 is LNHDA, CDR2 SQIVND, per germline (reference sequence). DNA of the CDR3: TGTGCCAGTAGTATGCTAGCTCAAGAGACCCAGTACTTC. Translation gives CASSMLAQETQYF.

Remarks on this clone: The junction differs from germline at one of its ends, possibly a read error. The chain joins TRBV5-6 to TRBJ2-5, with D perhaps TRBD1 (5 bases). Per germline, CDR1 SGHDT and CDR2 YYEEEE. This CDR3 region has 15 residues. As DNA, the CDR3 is TGTCCCAGCAGCACACGACAGTGGTACCAAGAGACCCAGTACTTC. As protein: CPSSTRQWYQETQYF.

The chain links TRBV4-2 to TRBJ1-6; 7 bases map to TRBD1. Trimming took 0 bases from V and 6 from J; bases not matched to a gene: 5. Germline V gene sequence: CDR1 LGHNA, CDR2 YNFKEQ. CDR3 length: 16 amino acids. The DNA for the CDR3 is TGTGCCAGCAGCCAAGATGTGACAGGGCCTAATTCACCCCTCCACTTT. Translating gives CASSQDVTGPNSPLHF.